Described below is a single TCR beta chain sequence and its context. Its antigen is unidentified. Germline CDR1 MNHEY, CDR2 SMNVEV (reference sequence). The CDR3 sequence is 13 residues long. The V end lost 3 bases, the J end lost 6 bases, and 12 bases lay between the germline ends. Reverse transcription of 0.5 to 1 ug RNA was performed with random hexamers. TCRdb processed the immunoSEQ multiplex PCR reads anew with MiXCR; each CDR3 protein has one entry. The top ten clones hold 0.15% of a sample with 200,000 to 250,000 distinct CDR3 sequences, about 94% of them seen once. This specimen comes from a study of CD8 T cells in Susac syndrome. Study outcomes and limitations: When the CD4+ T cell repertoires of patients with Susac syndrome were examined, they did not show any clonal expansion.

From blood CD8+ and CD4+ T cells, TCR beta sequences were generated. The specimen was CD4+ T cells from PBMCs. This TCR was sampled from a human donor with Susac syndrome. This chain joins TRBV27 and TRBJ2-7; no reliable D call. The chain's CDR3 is CASSFPGNSEQYF. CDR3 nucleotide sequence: TGTGCCAGCAGTTTCCCAGGTAACTCCGAGCAGTACTTC.